This T cell receptor beta chain was identified in a study of T cell responses to AZD1222 COVID-19 vaccine. Findings and caveats of the study: White British people made up most donors, females outnumbered males, and clonal diversity was possibly underestimated. Reportedly, close to half of spike-specific TCRs are directed against unmutated variant regions. Regions 160-218 and 743-854 held dominance among vaccine-associated CD4 TCRs, which spanned spike.

On this clone itself: As yet, its antigen is unknown.

Germline lookup yields CDR1 SGHNT and CDR2 YYREEE (reference sequence). Trimming cost V 3 bases and J 1 base, with 8 bases left between them. The CDR3 length is 14 residues. Sequencing used immunoSEQ multiplex PCR; TCRdb keeps in-frame clones, though not all of them. This table holds approximately 160,000 clones, roughly 93% found once. This clonotype was sampled from an adult in good health. Sample: peripheral blood, taken on day 0 of AZD1222 vaccination. The chain joins TRBV5-4 to TRBJ1-3; tentatively, D is TRBD1 (5 bases). The CDR3 DNA follows: TGTGCCAGCAGCTACGGGACTTCTGGAAACACCATATATTTT. Encoded protein: CASSYGTSGNTIYF.